A single sample gave rise to the 15 T cell receptor beta chains below, sequenced in a study of technical replicates of blood from a few donors. Only in-frame clones appear in the TCRdb table, and some are missing; sequencing was by immunoSEQ multiplex PCR. This sample has fewer than 60,000 clones, with approximately 90% found just once. The sample comprised PBMCs. The receptor source for this set is a human donor in good health. Some clones in this sample may be carry-over from other donors' samples.

The V call is TRBV7-3, the J call TRBJ2-7, with 10 bases that match TRBD2. The germline V gene encodes CDR1 SGHTA and CDR2 FQGTGA. The CDR3 has 17 amino acids. J lost 3 bases, V lost 1 base, and 9 bases had no gene match. This CDR3 reads CASSLILAGRGLYEQYF. CDR3 nucleotides: TGTGCCAGCAGCTTAATACTAGCGGGAAGGGGGCTCTACGAGCAGTACTTC.

This clone was picked up one time. The chain employs TRBV19 and TRBJ1-5; D is undetermined. The CDR3 is 14 residues long. Germline CDR1 is LNHDA and CDR2 is SQIVND (reference sequence). V shed 1 base and J shed 5 bases, with 9 bases lying between them. CDR3 residues: CASSIVQSDQPQHF. The CDR3 DNA sequence: TGTGCCAGTAGTATAGTACAGAGTGATCAGCCCCAGCATTTT. The full variable domain, in which reference TRBV19 and TRBJ1-5 provide the parts outside the CDR3, is DGGITQSPKYLFRKEGQNVTLSCEQNLNHDAMYWYRQDPGQGLRLIYYSQIVNDFQKGDIAEGYSVSREKKESFPLTVTSAQKNPTAFYLCASSIVQSDQPQHFGDGTRLSIL.

The CDR3 loop reads CASSYPGTGPNTEAFF. CDR3 sequence (DNA): TGTGCCAGCAGTTACCCCGGGACAGGGCCTAACACTGAAGCTTTCTTT. The rearrangement uses TRBV6-5 and TRBJ1-1, with 9 nucleotides matching TRBD1. With V trimmed by 2 bases and J by 2 bases, 6 bases remained unmatched. The CDR3 spans 16 residues. In germline, CDR1 is MNHEY, CDR2 SVGAGI.

This rearrangement joins TRBV5-6 to TRBJ1-1; possible D gene TRBD1, 6 bases. The CDR3 spans 13 residues. Germline assignment: CDR1 SGHDT and CDR2 YYEEEE. The germline V and J ends were trimmed by 2 bases and 4 bases, with 9 bases remaining between them. Here the CDR3 DNA reads TGTGCCAGCAGCTTCATAGGGGGCACTGAAGCTTTCTTT. Amino acid sequence: CASSFIGGTEAFF. Supplemented by reference TRBV5-6 and TRBJ1-1, the full variable domain reads DAGVTQSPTHLIKTRGQQVTLRCSPKSGHDTVSWYQQALGQGPQFIFQYYEEEERQRGNFPDRFSGHQFPNYSSELNVNALLLGDSALYLCASSFIGGTEAFFGQGTRLTVV.

The V gene is TRBV10-3, the J gene TRBJ1-1; D unclear. V dropped 10 bases and J dropped 6 bases, with 15 bases sitting between them. The V gene's germline CDR1 is ENHRY and CDR2 SYGVKD. This CDR3 has 12 residues. The CDR3 reads CATKIPQSEAFF. Here the CDR3 DNA reads TGTGCCACCAAAATCCCCCAGTCTGAAGCTTTCTTT.

The chain has TRBV7-2 and TRBJ1-6; the D gene is possibly TRBD1 (6 bases). CDR3 size: 14 residues. The V end lost 6 bases, the J end lost 9 bases, and 15 bases lay between the germline ends. In germline, CDR1 is SGHTA, CDR2 FQGNSA. The CDR3 spells CASRDGTSSSPLHF. In nucleotides, the CDR3 is TGTGCCAGCAGAGACGGGACAAGTTCTTCACCCCTCCACTTT. The variable domain in full, with the rest retrieved from reference TRBV7-2 and TRBJ1-6, is GAGVSQSPSNKVTEKGKDVELRCDPISGHTALYWYRQSLGQGLEFLIYFQGNSAPDKSGLPSDRFSAERTGGSVSTLTIQRTQQEDSAVYLCASRDGTSSSPLHFGNGTRLTVT.

The V and J genes are TRBV20-1 and TRBJ2-7; perhaps TRBD1 as D (5 bases). The germline V and J ends were trimmed by 1 base and 9 bases, with 10 bases remaining between them. CDR1 is DFQATT, CDR2 SNEGSKA, per germline (reference sequence). This CDR3 region has 11 residues. CDR3 DNA: TGCAGTGCTAGAGTACAGGTTGGGCAGTACTTC. Encoded protein: CSARVQVGQYF.

The chain uses TRBV4-1 and TRBJ1-1, with 8 nucleotides matching TRBD1. In germline, CDR1 is MGHRA, CDR2 YSYEKL. The J segment lost 3 bases and the V segment lost 0 bases, leaving 3 bases of the junction unmatched. This CDR3 comprises 15 residues. CDR3 DNA: TGCGCCAGCAGCCAAGATACAGGGGGTGACACTGAAGCTTTCTTT. Amino acids: CASSQDTGGDTEAFF.

The V gene is TRBV29-1, the J gene TRBJ1-2, with D possibly TRBD1 on 5 matching bases. Trimming stripped 2 bases from V and 2 bases from J, with 12 bases between. CDR1 is SQVTM, CDR2 ANQGSEA, per germline. This CDR3 is 14 amino acids long. This CDR3 is CSVEIRGANYGYTF. The DNA for the CDR3 is TGCAGCGTTGAAATTAGGGGTGCCAACTATGGCTACACCTTC.

This clone appeared a few times. J is TRBJ2-7 and V is TRBV7-2; TRBD1 agrees at 8 bases. Trimming at V came to 0 bases and at J to 6 bases, leaving 7 bases not matched to a gene. Germline loops: CDR1 SGHTA, CDR2 FQGNSA. The CDR3 consists of 15 residues. CDR3 nucleotides: TGTGCCAGCAGCTTAGCGGGCCAGGGGGCGTCCGAGCAGTACTTC. Protein sequence: CASSLAGQGASEQYF.

This rearrangement joins TRBV2 to TRBJ2-7; 9 nucleotides line up with TRBD1. J gave up 3 bases and V 4 bases, and 4 bases lay outside the gene matches. This CDR3 spans 14 amino acids. In germline, CDR1 is SNHLY, CDR2 FYNNEI. The CDR3 reads CASSVRQGVYEQYF. The CDR3 DNA reads TGTGCCAGCAGTGTGAGACAGGGGGTCTACGAGCAGTACTTC.

The rearrangement joins TRBV6-5 to TRBJ1-2; D unresolved. This CDR3 is 12 amino acids long. Trimming shortened V by 4 bases and J by 8 bases, and 11 bases separated the two germline ends. CDR1 and CDR2 (germline): MNHEY, SVGAGI. This CDR3 reads CASSSIQSGYTF. The CDR3 nucleotides read TGTGCCAGCAGTTCCATACAGTCAGGCTACACCTTC.

This rearrangement joins TRBV2 to TRBJ2-5, with D maybe TRBD1 (6 bases). Germline loops: CDR1 SNHLY, CDR2 FYNNEI. The CDR3 has 12 residues. V shed 4 bases and J shed 3 bases, with 6 bases lying between them. DNA for the CDR3: TGTGCCAGCAGTGGACAGGAAGAGACCCAGTACTTC. Translation gives CASSGQEETQYF.

The chain employs TRBV28 and TRBJ1-2; tentatively, D is TRBD1 (6 bases). Trimming cost V 6 bases and J 4 bases, with 15 bases left between them. Looked up from germline, CDR1 is MDHEN and CDR2 is SYDVKM. This CDR3 is 14 amino acids long. CDR3 loop: CASSLTGVPYGYTF. The CDR3 DNA is TGTGCCAGCAGCCTGACAGGTGTACCCTATGGCTACACCTTC.

J is TRBJ2-1 and V is TRBV7-8, with a possible D match to TRBD1 (5 bases). The CDR3 has 15 amino acids. Germline lookup yields CDR1 SGHVS and CDR2 FQNEAQ. V lost 7 bases to trimming and J lost 7 bases, with 20 bases between them. The CDR3 DNA reads as TGTGCCAGCAACCCAAGCGACAGTCTGCGGAATGAGCAGTTCTTC. Amino acids: CASNPSDSLRNEQFF.